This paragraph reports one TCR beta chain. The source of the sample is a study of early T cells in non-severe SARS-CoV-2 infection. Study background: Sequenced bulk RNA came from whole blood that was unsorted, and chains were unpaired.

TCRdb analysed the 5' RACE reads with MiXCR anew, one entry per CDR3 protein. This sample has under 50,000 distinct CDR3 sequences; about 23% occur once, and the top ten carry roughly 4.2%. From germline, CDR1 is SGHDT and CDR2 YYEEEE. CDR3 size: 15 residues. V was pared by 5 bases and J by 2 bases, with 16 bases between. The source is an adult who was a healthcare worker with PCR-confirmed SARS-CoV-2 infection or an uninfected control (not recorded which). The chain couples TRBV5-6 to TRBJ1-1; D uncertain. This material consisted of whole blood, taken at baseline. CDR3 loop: CASSPWQRTNTEAFF. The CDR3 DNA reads TGTGCCAGCAGTCCCTGGCAGAGAACAAACACTGAAGCTTTCTTT.